The present entry profiles one TCR beta chain with its context. This clone was detected only once. The antigen it recognizes is unknown. Base-call qualities are not available, and no considerably larger clone is one nucleotide away. On an AutoMACS, CD4+ and CD8+ cells were isolated via positive magnetic bead selection, and their purity was verified by flow cytometry. Initial screening for clonal expansions relied on flow cytometry with a TCR V beta antibody panel, after which sorted CD8+ fractions underwent TCRB deep sequencing for characterization. Peripheral blood mononuclear cells were isolated by Ficoll-Paque PLUS density gradient separation. Nucleospin Tissue or Tissue XS kits were used to extract DNA from CD4-enriched, CD8-enriched or PBMC samples, and a Qubit 2.0 fluorometer was used for quantification. This sample was included in a study of somatic mutations in cytotoxic T cells in rheumatoid arthritis (TCRdb year 2017). Background on the whole study: Patient peripheral blood (about 29 ml EDTA) was drawn right after diagnosis and before any treatment started. After diagnosis, follow-up samples were obtained while patients were on immunosuppressive therapy such as methotrexate, hydroxychloroquine and sulfasalazine. The study asked whether expanded CD8+ T-cell clones in newly diagnosed, untreated rheumatoid arthritis carry somatic mutations, and used TCRB deep sequencing to characterize clonality. A FACSAria II or Sony SH800 was used to flow-sort some V beta antibody-stained T-cell populations at nearly 100% purity, and TCRB sequencing was also done on sorted V beta1+ cells. Patients and controls did not essentially differ in median age, which was nearly identical between the groups. TCRB deep sequencing was performed for roughly 66 rheumatoid arthritis patients and about 20 healthy controls. The paper's findings and limits, for the study overall: CD8+ T-cell clonality in rheumatoid arthritis patients was not significantly different from that in age-matched healthy controls. It was unknown which antigens the expanded CD8+ clones targeted, and their absence from virus-specific databases did not exclude viral specificity. The largest CD8+ clone made up more than 20% of CD8+ cells in about an eighth of the 65 patients, and blood and synovial fluid shared several identical CD8+ TCRB sequences. In patients, CD8+ clonality rose with age (Spearman r of about 0.51), which was not the case in healthy controls.

TCRB CDR3 sequencing used the immunoSEQ assay on genomic DNA. On the authors' methods: When patient CD8+ clones exceeding 1% were checked against published virus-specific TCRB sequences, only a few matched. Analyses were restricted to productive TCRB rearrangements. Defining a clone by its unique TCRB CDR3 sequence, the study calculated clonality as a productive clonality index derived from Shannon entropy. The template counts of each clone relative to the total templates per sample were used to calculate repertoire overlap between two samples. V-gene usage measured by flow cytometry correlated with TCRB sequencing V-gene usage, with a Spearman r of 0.61. This immuneACCESS table, as held by TCRdb, lists in-frame sequences with V and J called but not all clones. Of the missing ones, under half trace to an unresolved V gene in checked studies; the others have no known cause. V and J calls plus clone size are reproduced from that table; the DNA served to infer D and trimming. In all, the sample holds under 5,000 clones, and approximately 78% of those were seen once. In total, the top ten clones hold 55% to 75% of the sample.

The sample here was CD8+ T cells sorted from blood, taken at a follow-up visit. The TCR originated in a man aged 35 to 55 with rheumatoid arthritis.

The CDR3 in this case is CASSSRTGGYYNEQFF. The nucleotide sequence reads TGTGCCAGCAGCTCCCGGACAGGGGGCTACTACAATGAGCAGTTCTTC. Rearrangement joined TRBV9 to TRBJ2-1; 11 central nucleotides agree with TRBD1. The cysteine opens and the phenylalanine closes a CDR3 of 16 amino acids. Only the CDR3 DNA is retained, 48 bases long and in frame from the first base. The V end gives up 4 bases and the J end 3 bases, leaving 6 bases in the junction not matched to a gene. In the germline V gene, CDR1 corresponds to SGDLS and CDR2 to YYNGEE.